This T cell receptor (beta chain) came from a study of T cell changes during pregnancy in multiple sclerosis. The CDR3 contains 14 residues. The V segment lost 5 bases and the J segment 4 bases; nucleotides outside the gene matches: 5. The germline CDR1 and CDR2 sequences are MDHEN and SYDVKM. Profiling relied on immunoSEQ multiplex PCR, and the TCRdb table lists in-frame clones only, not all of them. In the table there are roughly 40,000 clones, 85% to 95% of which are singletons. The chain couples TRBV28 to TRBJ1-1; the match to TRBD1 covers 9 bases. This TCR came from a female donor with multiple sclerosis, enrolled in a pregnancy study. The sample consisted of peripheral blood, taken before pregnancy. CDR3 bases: TGTGCCAGCAGTCAAAACAGGGGGCCCACTGAAGCTTTCTTT. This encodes CASSQNRGPTEAFF.